This T cell receptor beta chain was documented in a study of early T cells in non-severe SARS-CoV-2 infection. About the research overall: Chains from this unsorted whole-blood bulk RNA could not be paired. Study-wide results and caveats: Sequences matched to VDJdb favored anti-spike CD8 responses, while private and CD4 specificities were missed.

Individual cDNA molecules each received unique molecular identifiers attached to them. TCRdb reanalysed the 5' RACE reads using MiXCR and keeps one entry per CDR3 protein. This table holds 30,000 to 35,000 distinct CDR3 sequences, 5.5% to 8% found once. This clonotype was picked up many times. The antigen remains undetermined. CDR3 size: 12 residues. V lost 6 bases and J lost 3; bases outside the gene matches: 4. Germline V CDR1 and CDR2: DFQATT, SNEGSKA (reference sequence). The chain has TRBV20-1 and TRBJ2-7, with 8 positions matching TRBD1. This clonotype was obtained from an adult who was a healthcare worker with PCR-confirmed SARS-CoV-2 infection or an uninfected control (not recorded which). The material sequenced was whole blood. CDR3 loop: CSAAGGYYEQYF. CDR3 DNA: TGCAGTGCAGCAGGGGGCTACTACGAGCAGTACTTC.